This TCR beta chain derives from a study of blood T cell repertoires in COVID-19. Study context: Acute-phase and convalescent COVID-19 samples originated in the United States, Italy and Spain. The analysed material was cDNA or gDNA that came from T cells, B-cell-depleted T cells, or PBMCs.

Germline CDR1 and CDR2: MNHNY and SVGAGI (reference sequence). The CDR3 contains 13 residues. V was trimmed by 6 bases and J by 9 bases, leaving 12 bases between them. Sequencing was performed with immunoSEQ multiplex PCR; in TCRdb, only in-frame clones are kept and a portion is missing. The data show some 400,000 clones, 85% to 90% seen once. In assigning cohorts, the study relied on participant-reported clinical history. Two negative PCRs, clearance, or symptom resolution had been documented for recovered Cohort 3 donors. V usage is TRBV6-6 and J usage is TRBJ1-6, with D tentatively TRBD1 (6 bases). What was sequenced was PBMCs or T cells enriched from blood (not recorded which). The source of this sequence is a man aged 25 to 45 who had recovered from COVID-19. The CDR3 DNA reads as TGTGCCAGCAGCTATGGGACATTTTCACCCCTCCACTTT. It codes for CASSYGTFSPLHF.